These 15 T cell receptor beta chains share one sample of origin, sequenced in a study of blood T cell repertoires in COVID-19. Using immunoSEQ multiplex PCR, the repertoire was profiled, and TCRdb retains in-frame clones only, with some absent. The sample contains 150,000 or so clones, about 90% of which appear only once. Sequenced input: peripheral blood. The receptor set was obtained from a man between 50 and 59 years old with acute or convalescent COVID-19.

CDR3 in DNA: TGTGCCAGCTCACCACCAAGGGGGCAGCAGTTCTTC. Encoded protein: CASSPPRGQQFF. This chain links TRBV18 with TRBJ2-1, with 7 bases that match TRBD1. Per germline, CDR1 KGHSH and CDR2 LQKENI. This CDR3 comprises 12 residues. The ends lost 0 bases at V and 11 bases at J; junction bases unmatched: 1.

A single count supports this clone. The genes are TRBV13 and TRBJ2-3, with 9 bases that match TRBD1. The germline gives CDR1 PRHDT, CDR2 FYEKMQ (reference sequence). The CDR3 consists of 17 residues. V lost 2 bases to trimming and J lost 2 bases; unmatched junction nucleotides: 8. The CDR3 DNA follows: TGTGCCAGCAGCTTAAGGACAGGGGTCCCCTACACAGATACGCAGTATTTT. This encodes CASSLRTGVPYTDTQYF. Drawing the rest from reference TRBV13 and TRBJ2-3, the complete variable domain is AAGVIQSPRHLIKEKRETATLKCYPIPRHDTVYWYQQGPGQDPQFLISFYEKMQSDKGSIPDRFSAQQFSDYHSELNMSSLELGDSALYFCASSLRTGVPYTDTQYFGPGTRLTVL.

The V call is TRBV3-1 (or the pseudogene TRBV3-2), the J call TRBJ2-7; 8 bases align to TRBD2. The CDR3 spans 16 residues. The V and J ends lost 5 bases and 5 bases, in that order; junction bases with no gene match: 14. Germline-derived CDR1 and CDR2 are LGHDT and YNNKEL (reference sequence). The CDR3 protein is CASSTTLSGTPHEQYF. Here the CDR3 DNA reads TGTGCCAGCAGCACGACCCTTAGCGGGACCCCCCACGAGCAGTACTTC.

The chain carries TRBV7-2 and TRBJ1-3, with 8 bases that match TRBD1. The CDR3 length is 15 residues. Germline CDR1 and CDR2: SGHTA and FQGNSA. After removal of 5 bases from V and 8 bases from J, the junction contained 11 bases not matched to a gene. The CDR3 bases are TGTGCCAGCAGCCCCCGCCGACAGGGGCCGGACACCATATATTTT. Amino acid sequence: CASSPRRQGPDTIYF.

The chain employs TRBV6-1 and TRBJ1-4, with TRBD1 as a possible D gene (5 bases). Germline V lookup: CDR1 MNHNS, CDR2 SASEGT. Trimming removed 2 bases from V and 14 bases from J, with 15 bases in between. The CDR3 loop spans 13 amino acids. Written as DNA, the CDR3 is TGTGCCAGCAGTGAAACCCAGGGTGGTTACCTGTTTTTT. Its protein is CASSETQGGYLFF.

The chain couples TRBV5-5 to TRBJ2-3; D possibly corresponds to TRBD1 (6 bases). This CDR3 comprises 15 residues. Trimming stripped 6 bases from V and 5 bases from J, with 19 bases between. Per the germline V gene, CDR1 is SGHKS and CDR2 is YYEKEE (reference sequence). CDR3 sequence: CASTHLDSRGDTQYF. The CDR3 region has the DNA TGTGCCAGCACGCACTTGGATTCCAGGGGAGATACGCAGTATTTT.

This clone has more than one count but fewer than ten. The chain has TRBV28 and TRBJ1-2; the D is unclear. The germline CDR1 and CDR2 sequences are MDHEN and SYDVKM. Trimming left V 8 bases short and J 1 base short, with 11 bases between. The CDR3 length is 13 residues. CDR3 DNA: TGTGCCAGCCTTACAGCTAATAACTATGGCTACACCTTC. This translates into CASLTANNYGYTF.

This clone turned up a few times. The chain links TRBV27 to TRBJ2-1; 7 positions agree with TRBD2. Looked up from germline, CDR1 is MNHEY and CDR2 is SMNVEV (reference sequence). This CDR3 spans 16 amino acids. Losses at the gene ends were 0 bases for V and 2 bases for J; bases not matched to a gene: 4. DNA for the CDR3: TGTGCCAGCAGTTTATCAAGCGGGGTTCCCTACAATGAGCAGTTCTTC. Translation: CASSLSSGVPYNEQFF.

In DNA form, the CDR3 reads TGTGCCAGTAGTATAGATCGGAACAGGGGGAGTTCTAATGAAAAACTGTTTTTT. Encoded protein: CASSIDRNRGSSNEKLFF. J is TRBJ1-4 and V is TRBV19; 8 bases fit TRBD1. V trimming: 0 bases; J trimming: 3 bases; junction bases outside the gene matches: 9. Germline V gene lookup returns CDR1 LNHDA and CDR2 SQIVND (reference sequence). The CDR3 length is 18 residues. The complete variable domain, with remaining parts taken from reference TRBV19 and TRBJ1-4, reads DGGITQSPKYLFRKEGQNVTLSCEQNLNHDAMYWYRQDPGQGLRLIYYSQIVNDFQKGDIAEGYSVSREKKESFPLTVTSAQKNPTAFYLCASSIDRNRGSSNEKLFFGSGTQLSVL.

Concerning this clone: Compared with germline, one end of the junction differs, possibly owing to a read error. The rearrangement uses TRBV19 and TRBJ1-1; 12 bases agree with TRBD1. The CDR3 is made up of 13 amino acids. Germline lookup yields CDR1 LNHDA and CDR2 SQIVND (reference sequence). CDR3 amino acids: CACRDRGHTEAFF. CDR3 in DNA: TGTGCCTGTAGGGACAGGGGGCACACTGAAGCTTTCTTT.

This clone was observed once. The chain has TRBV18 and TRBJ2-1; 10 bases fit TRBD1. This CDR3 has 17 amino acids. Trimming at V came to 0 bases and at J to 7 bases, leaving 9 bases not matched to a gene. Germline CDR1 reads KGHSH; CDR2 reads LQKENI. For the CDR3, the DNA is TGTGCCAGCTCACCACCTGGCGCGACAGGGGGCCGAAATGAGCAGTTCTTC. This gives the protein CASSPPGATGGRNEQFF.

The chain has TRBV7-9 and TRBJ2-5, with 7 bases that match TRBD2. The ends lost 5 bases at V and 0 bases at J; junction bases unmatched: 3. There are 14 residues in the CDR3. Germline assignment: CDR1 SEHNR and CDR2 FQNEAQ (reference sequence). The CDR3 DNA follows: TGTGCCAGCAGCCGCACTAGCGACCAAGAGACCCAGTACTTC. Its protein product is CASSRTSDQETQYF.

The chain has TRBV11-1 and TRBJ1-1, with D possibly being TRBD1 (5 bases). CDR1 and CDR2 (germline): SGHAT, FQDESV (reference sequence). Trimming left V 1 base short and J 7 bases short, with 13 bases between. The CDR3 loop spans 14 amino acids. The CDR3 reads CASSLGDRTLEAFF. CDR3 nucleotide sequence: TGTGCCAGCAGCTTAGGCGACAGAACCCTTGAAGCTTTCTTT.

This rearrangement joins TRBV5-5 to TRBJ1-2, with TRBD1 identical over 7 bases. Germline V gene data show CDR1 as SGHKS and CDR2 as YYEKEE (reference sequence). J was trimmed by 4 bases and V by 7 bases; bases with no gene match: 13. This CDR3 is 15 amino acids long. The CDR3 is CASAPGRTGLYGYTF. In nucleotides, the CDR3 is TGTGCCAGCGCCCCGGGCCGGACAGGACTCTATGGCTACACCTTC.

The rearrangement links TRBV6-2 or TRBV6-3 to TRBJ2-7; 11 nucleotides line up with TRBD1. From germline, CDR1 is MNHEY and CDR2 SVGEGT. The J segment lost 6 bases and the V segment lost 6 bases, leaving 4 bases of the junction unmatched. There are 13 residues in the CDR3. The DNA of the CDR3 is TGTGCCAGCAGCCTCGGGACAGGGGGCGAGCAGTACGTC. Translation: CASSLGTGGEQYV.